Below, 10 T cell receptor beta chains from the same sample are listed, as sequenced in a study of control samples from healthy donors and cancer patients. Assay: immunoSEQ multiplex PCR; the TCRdb copy retains only in-frame clones and omits some. The sample contains 95,000 to 110,000 clones, approximately 90% of which appear only once. Material: PBMCs. These receptors originate from a man aged 60 to 69 with lung cancer.

V usage is TRBV18 and J usage is TRBJ1-2; 8 nucleotides align to TRBD1. V lost 4 bases and J lost 4; bases outside the gene matches: 5. CDR3 size: 14 residues. Germline CDR1 reads KGHSH; CDR2 reads LQKENI. Here the CDR3 reads CASSHLDRVYGYTF. CDR3 in DNA: TGTGCCAGCTCACACCTGGACAGGGTCTATGGCTACACCTTC.

V gene TRBV5-1 combines with J gene TRBJ2-1; 10 bases match TRBD1. CDR1 is SGHRS, CDR2 YFSETQ, per germline. The CDR3 contains 16 residues. With V trimmed by 3 bases and J by 6 bases, 9 bases remained unmatched. DNA of the CDR3: TGCGCCAGCAGCTCAGGAGGGACAGGGGTTTTCAATGAGCAGTTCTTC. Protein sequence: CASSSGGTGVFNEQFF. Full variable domain (missing parts from reference TRBV5-1 and TRBJ2-1): KAGVTQTPRYLIKTRGQQVTLSCSPISGHRSVSWYQQTPGQGLQFLFEYFSETQRNKGNFPGRFSGRQFSNSRSEMNVSTLELGDSALYLCASSSGGTGVFNEQFFGPGTRLTVL.

The V gene is TRBV27, the J gene TRBJ2-7, with no clear D. CDR1 and CDR2 (germline): MNHEY, SMNVEV (reference sequence). V was cut by 1 base and J by 3 bases, with 10 bases left in between. The CDR3 length is 14 residues. CDR3 amino acids: CASSLFGKGYEQYF. DNA for the CDR3: TGTGCCAGCAGTTTATTTGGAAAAGGCTACGAGCAGTACTTC.

The rearrangement links TRBV29-1 to TRBJ1-1, with D hard to call. The CDR3 totals 11 residues. V shed 7 bases and J shed 1 base, with 7 bases lying between them. The germline V gene has CDR1 SQVTM and CDR2 ANQGSEA. The CDR3 sequence: CSASTNTEAFF. In DNA form, the CDR3 reads TGCAGCGCAAGTACGAACACTGAAGCTTTCTTT. The entire variable domain, with the rest obtained from reference TRBV29-1 and TRBJ1-1, is as follows: SAVISQKPSRDICQRGTSLTIQCQVDSQVTMMFWYRQQPGQSLTLIATANQGSEATYESGFVIDKFPISRPNLTFSTLTVSNMSPEDSSIYLCSASTNTEAFFGQGTRLTVV.

The chain has TRBV20-1 and TRBJ2-5, with D perhaps assigned TRBD1 or TRBD2 (5 bases each). Germline CDR1 is DFQATT and CDR2 is SNEGSKA (reference sequence). Trimming pared 3 bases from V and 8 bases from J, leaving 13 bases between. The CDR3 covers 12 residues. The CDR3 DNA is TGCAGTGCTAGTAGGCAGGGACCTACCCAGTACTTC. Translating it yields CSASRQGPTQYF.

The J gene is TRBJ2-1, the V gene TRBV3-1 (or the pseudogene TRBV3-2), with D possibly being TRBD1 or TRBD2 (6 bases each). The CDR3 spans 15 residues. V lost 3 bases and J lost 6, with 15 bases in between. Germline assignment: CDR1 LGHDT and CDR2 YNNKEL (reference sequence). The CDR3 here is CASSHWAQGGNEQFF. The CDR3 nucleotides are TGTGCCAGCAGCCACTGGGCACAGGGAGGCAATGAGCAGTTCTTC.

V and J are TRBV5-4 and TRBJ2-2; possible D gene TRBD1, 5 bases. CDR3 length: 14 residues. Germline V gene sequence: CDR1 SGHNT, CDR2 YYREEE (reference sequence). Trimming removed 2 bases at V and 4 bases at J, with 9 bases between. The CDR3 DNA follows: TGTGCCAGCAGCTTAGACAGATCCACCGGGGAGCTGTTTTTT. This codes for CASSLDRSTGELFF.

The chain employs TRBV3-1 (or the pseudogene TRBV3-2) and TRBJ2-7; D remains unclear. Germline values: CDR1 LGHDT, CDR2 YNNKEL (reference sequence). With 0 bases removed from V and 5 bases from J, the gap between germline ends came to 14 bases. There are 15 residues in the CDR3. Here the CDR3 DNA reads TGTGCCAGCAGCCAAGAGGCCCAGGTTTATCACGAGCAGTACTTC. Translation: CASSQEAQVYHEQYF.

This chain uses TRBV5-4 with TRBJ1-4; a weak D match, TRBD1 (6 bases). Germline-derived CDR1 and CDR2 are SGHNT and YYREEE (reference sequence). The CDR3 runs 15 residues. Trimming cost V 4 bases and J 4 bases, with 14 bases left between them. The DNA for the CDR3 is TGTGCCAGCAGCCCCTGGGAAGGGGGTAATGAAAAACTGTTTTTT. Translation: CASSPWEGGNEKLFF.

The chain links TRBV19 to TRBJ1-6; possible D gene TRBD1, 6 bases. Germline CDR1 LNHDA, CDR2 SQIVND (reference sequence). The V end was cut by 9 bases, the J end by 8 bases, with 17 bases between. This CDR3 spans 14 amino acids. The CDR3 DNA reads TGTGCCAGAAAACAGGGAAGATATGATTCACCCCTCCACTTT. The encoded protein is CARKQGRYDSPLHF.